This T cell receptor (beta chain) was obtained from a study of blood T cells in healthy people across ages. PCR was performed a second time for roughly 7 to 11 cycles using a sample-barcoded 5' primer and a J-beta primer mix. In TCRdb, the 5' RACE reads were re-called with MiXCR into one record per CDR3 protein. This sample has 1,100,000 or so distinct CDR3 sequences; less than 50% occur once, and the top ten carry approximately 20%. The receptor comes from a woman aged 60-70 years in good health. The sequenced material came from blood.

The CDR3 region has the DNA TGCAGTGCTAGCGCTCTAGCGGGAGTAGGGGAGCAGTACTTC. It is translated as CSASALAGVGEQYF. The chain has TRBV20-1 and TRBJ2-7, with 10 bases aligning to TRBD2. CDR1 DFQATT and CDR2 SNEGSKA come from the germline V gene (reference sequence). The CDR3 is 14 amino acids. With V trimmed by 3 bases and J by 7 bases, 9 bases remained unmatched.